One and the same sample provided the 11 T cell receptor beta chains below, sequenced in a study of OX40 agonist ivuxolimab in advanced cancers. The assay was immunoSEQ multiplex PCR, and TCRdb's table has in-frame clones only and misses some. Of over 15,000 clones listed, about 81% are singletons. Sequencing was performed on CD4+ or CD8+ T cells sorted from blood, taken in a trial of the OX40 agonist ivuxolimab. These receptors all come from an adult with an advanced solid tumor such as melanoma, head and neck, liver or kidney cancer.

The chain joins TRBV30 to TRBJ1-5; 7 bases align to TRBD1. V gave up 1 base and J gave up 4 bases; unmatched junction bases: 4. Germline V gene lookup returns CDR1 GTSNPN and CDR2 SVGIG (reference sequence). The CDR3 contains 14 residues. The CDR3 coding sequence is TGTGCCTGGAGTGGGACAGGATATAATCAGCCCCAGCATTTT. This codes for CAWSGTGYNQPQHF.

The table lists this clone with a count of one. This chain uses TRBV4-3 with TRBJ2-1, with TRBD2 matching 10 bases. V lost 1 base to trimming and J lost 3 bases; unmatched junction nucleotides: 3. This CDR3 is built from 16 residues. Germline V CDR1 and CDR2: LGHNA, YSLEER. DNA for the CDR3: TGCGCCAGCAGCCAAGGGGGACTAGCGTACTACAATGAGCAGTTCTTC. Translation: CASSQGGLAYYNEQFF.

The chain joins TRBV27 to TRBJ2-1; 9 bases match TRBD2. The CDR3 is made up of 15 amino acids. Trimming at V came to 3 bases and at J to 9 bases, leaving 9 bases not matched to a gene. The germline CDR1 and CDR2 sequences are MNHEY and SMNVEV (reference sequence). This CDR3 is CASSLMSGGWGEQFF. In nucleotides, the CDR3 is TGTGCCAGCAGTTTGATGAGCGGGGGGTGGGGTGAGCAGTTCTTC.

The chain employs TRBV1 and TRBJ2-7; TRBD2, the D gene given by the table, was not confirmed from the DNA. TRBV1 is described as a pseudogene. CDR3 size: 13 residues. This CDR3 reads CTSSGGRNYEQYF. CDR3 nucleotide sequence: TGCACCAGCAGCGGGGGGAGAAACTACGAGCAGTACTTC.

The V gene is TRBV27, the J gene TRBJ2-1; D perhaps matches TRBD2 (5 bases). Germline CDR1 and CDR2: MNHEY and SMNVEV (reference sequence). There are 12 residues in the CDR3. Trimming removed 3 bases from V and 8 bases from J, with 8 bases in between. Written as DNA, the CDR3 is TGTGCCAGCAGTTTTCCGGGGTATGAGCAGTTCTTC. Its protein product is CASSFPGYEQFF.

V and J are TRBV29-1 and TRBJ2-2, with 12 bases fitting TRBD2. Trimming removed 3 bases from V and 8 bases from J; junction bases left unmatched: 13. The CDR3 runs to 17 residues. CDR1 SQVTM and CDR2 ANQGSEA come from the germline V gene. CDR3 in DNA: TGCAGCGTTGAGGGACTAGCGGGTCCCGAAGTCACTGGGGAGCTGTTTTTT. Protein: CSVEGLAGPEVTGELFF.

CDR3 sequence: CASSFSTGDYEQYF. CDR3 in DNA: TGTGCCAGCAGCTTTTCGACAGGGGACTACGAGCAGTACTTC. V gene TRBV11-2 combines with J gene TRBJ2-7, with 8 positions matching TRBD1. The CDR3 length is 14 residues. Germline CDR1 SGHAT, CDR2 FQNNGV. Trimming cost V 3 bases and J 3 bases; bases outside gene matches: 4.

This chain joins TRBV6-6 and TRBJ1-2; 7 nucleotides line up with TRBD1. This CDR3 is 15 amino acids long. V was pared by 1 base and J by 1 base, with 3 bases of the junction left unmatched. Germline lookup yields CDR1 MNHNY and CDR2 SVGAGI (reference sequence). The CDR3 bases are TGTGCCAGCAGTTACTTGCAGGGGGTTAACTATGGCTACACCTTC. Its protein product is CASSYLQGVNYGYTF.

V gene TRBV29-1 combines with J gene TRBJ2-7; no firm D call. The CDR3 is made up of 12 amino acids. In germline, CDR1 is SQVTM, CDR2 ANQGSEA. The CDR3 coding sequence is TGCGGCGCTTTGGACGGATCCTACGAGCAGTACTTC. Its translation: CGALDGSYEQYF.

The CDR3 loop is CASSLSAGGQETQYF. The CDR3 coding sequence is TGTGCCAGCAGTCTTTCTGCGGGGGGGCAAGAGACCCAGTACTTC. This chain uses TRBV6-1 with TRBJ2-5; 9 bases are shared with TRBD2. This CDR3 contains 15 residues. Trimming at V came to 5 bases and at J to 2 bases, leaving 6 bases not matched to a gene. Germline CDR1 is MNHNS and CDR2 is SASEGT.

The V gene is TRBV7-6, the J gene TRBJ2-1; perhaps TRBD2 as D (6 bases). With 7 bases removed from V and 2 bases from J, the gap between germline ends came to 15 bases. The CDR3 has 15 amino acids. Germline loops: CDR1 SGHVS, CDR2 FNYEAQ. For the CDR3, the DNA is TGTGCCAGCACCCAAATGAGGGAGGCCTACAATGAGCAGTTCTTC. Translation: CASTQMREAYNEQFF. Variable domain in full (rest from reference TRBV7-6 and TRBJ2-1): GAGVSQSPRYKVTKRGQDVALRCDPISGHVSLYWYRQALGQGPEFLTYFNYEAQQDKSGLPNDRFSAERPEGSISTLTIQRTEQRDSAMYRCASTQMREAYNEQFFGPGTRLTVL.